This TCR beta chain was sequenced in a study of blood T cell repertoires in COVID-19 (dated by TCRdb to 2020 to 2022). In terms of the full investigation: Samples covering the acute and convalescent phases of COVID-19 were provided by collaborators in the United States, Italy and Spain. Samples were obtained from the ongoing ImmuneRACE study (first 160 participants) and from roughly 1,300 subjects provided by 6 global collaborators. The prospective study material was composed of cDNA or gDNA derived from T cells, B-cell-depleted T cells, or PBMCs. A freely available public database, intended as a resource for researchers studying the immune response to SARS-CoV-2, is where the repertoires were released. A de-identified subject ID, COVID-19 status, age in years and sex were almost always included in the sample metadata. Where available, HLA class I and class II types were taken from metadata supplied by the sample provider and were not determined by assay-based typing. Subjects who had been exposed to COVID-19, were actively infected with it, or had recovered from it provided the deeply sampled blood TCRbeta repertoires that made up the dataset.

General findings and caveats noted by the study authors: The quantity of clinical and demographic metadata differed by source and by participant and was supplied without curation.

Its CDR3 holds 13 amino acids, cysteine through phenylalanine. The DNA shown is the 39-base CDR3, in frame from base 1. V drops 9 bases and J drops 5 bases, leaving 17 bases in between. From the germline V gene (reference sequence), CDR1 is LNHDA and CDR2 is SQIVND. TCRbeta CDR3 regions were amplified from genomic DNA using the immunoSEQ Assay, a bias-controlled multiplex PCR. Processing in the source paper ran as follows. The number of nucleated cells in each sample was estimated from the amplification of reference gene primers within the assay. Sequence reads were collapsed and filtered to measure the absolute abundance of every unique TCRbeta CDR3 rearrangement. For each sample, productive Simpson clonality was calculated as the square root of Simpson's diversity index across productive rearrangements. TCRdb mirrors the immuneACCESS table, restricted to in-frame sequences. Some clones are absent from its copies; in checked studies, under half trace to an unresolved V gene, and the reason for the others is unknown. The DNA was the basis for D and trimming; V, J and clone size are from that table. Here the sample has 50,000 or so clones; roughly 85% occur a single time. Together, the top ten hold 15% to 20% of the sample.

About this clone: What antigen it recognizes has not been identified. Within one base of it there is no much larger clone, and no base qualities were kept.

The collaborating institutions used their own protocols to collect whole blood in K2EDTA tubes. For TCRbeta analysis, collaborators shipped samples in one of three forms: frozen whole blood, isolated PBMCs, or DNA extracted from either of those sample types. Sequencing was done on a sample of peripheral blood. The clonotype was recovered from a human donor in a cohort sampled during active COVID-19. The chain couples TRBV19 to TRBJ2-7, and perhaps TRBD2 as D gene, on 6 matching bases. Here is the DNA: TGTGCCAGCCGGGGGATAGGGAGGAACGAGCAGTACTTC. Its coded protein is CASRGIGRNEQYF.